A selection of T cell receptor beta chains follows, all from one sample in a study of shared clonotypes between healthy human individuals. The repertoire was sequenced with immunoSEQ multiplex PCR; TCRdb's copy has only in-frame clones and lacks some. The sample includes about half a million clones, around 85% of them seen just once. The specimen sequenced was PBMCs. The origin of the receptors is a woman in her forties in good health. Some clones in this sample may be carry-over from other donors' samples. Both conserved end residues are part of each CDR3. D genes are given only for firm matches. The size entry is marked missing in some rows and otherwise reads once, few, many or a size class.

j_gene	d_gene	v_gene	abundance	CDR3aa	CDR3nt
TRBJ2-3	.	TRBV2	.	CASSGDVRAGVGDTQYF	TGTGCCAGCAGTGGGGATGTTAGGGCAGGGGTAGGAGATACGCAGTATTTT
TRBJ2-1	TRBD2	TRBV18	.	CASSPLLAGSYNEQFF	TGTGCCAGCTCACCATTGTTAGCGGGTTCCTACAATGAGCAGTTCTTC
TRBJ2-7	TRBD2	TRBV30	few	CAWSGGGNYEQYF	TGTGCCTGGAGTGGGGGGGGAAACTACGAGCAGTACTTC
TRBJ2-3	TRBD1	TRBV6-1	.	CASKTGASTDTQYF	TGTGCCAGCAAGACAGGGGCCAGCACAGATACGCAGTATTTT
TRBJ2-1	TRBD2	TRBV30	.	CAWRGRESYNEQFF	TGTGCCTGGAGAGGGCGGGAGTCTTACAATGAGCAGTTCTTC
TRBJ2-2	.	TRBV5-1	.	CASSPRGTNTGELFF	TGCGCCAGCAGCCCAAGGGGAACGAACACCGGGGAGCTGTTTTTT
TRBJ1-5	TRBD1	TRBV6-4	.	CASSEGQANQPQHF	TGTGCCAGCAGTGAAGGACAGGCCAATCAGCCCCAGCATTTT
TRBJ2-1	.	TRBV25-1	.	CASSETREQFF	TGTGCCAGCAGTGAGACACGTGAGCAGTTCTTC
TRBJ2-2	TRBD1	TRBV5-1	few	CASSLRGQGDAGELFF	TGCGCCAGCAGCTTACGGGGACAGGGGGACGCCGGGGAGCTGTTTTTT
TRBJ2-7	TRBD1	TRBV7-2	.	CASSQWDRAGEQYF	TGTGCCAGCAGCCAATGGGACAGGGCGGGCGAGCAGTACTTC
TRBJ2-2	.	TRBV10-3	.	CAISEGSANTGELFF	TGTGCCATCAGTGAGGGCTCAGCTAACACCGGGGAGCTGTTTTTT
TRBJ2-1	.	TRBV7-9	.	CASSARGTLYNEQFF	TGTGCCAGCAGCGCCAGGGGGACTTTGTACAATGAGCAGTTCTTC
TRBJ2-2	TRBD1	TRBV28	few	CASSFAGTAQVGELFF	TGTGCCAGCAGTTTTGCAGGGACAGCCCAAGTAGGGGAGCTGTTTTTT
TRBJ1-1	.	TRBV28	once	CASSSPKTGRVNTEAFF	TGTGCCAGCAGTTCGCCGAAAACGGGCAGGGTGAACACTGAAGCTTTCTTT
TRBJ1-1	.	TRBV2	.	CASSEDMNTEAFF	TGTGCCAGCAGTGAGGACATGAACACTGAAGCTTTCTTT
TRBJ2-5	.	TRBV27	.	CAVRGQGETQYF	TGTGCCGTAAGGGGTCAAGGAGAGACCCAGTACTTC
TRBJ2-7	.	TRBV18	.	CASSPRASYEQYF	TGTGCCAGCTCACCCCGGGCCTCCTACGAGCAGTACTTC
TRBJ1-2	TRBD1	TRBV28	.	CASSFYGQGGNGYTF	TGTGCCAGCAGTTTCTATGGACAGGGGGGAAATGGCTACACCTTC
TRBJ2-3	TRBD2	TRBV7-2	.	CASSQKRGLGTDTQYF	TGTGCCAGCAGCCAGAAGCGGGGTCTCGGCACAGATACGCAGTATTTT
TRBJ1-5	.	TRBV7-2	.	CASSLGQLGGNQPQHF	TGTGCCAGCAGCTTAGGGCAGTTGGGAGGCAATCAGCCCCAGCATTTT
TRBJ1-1	.	TRBV7-7	.	CASSRWGEAFF	TGTGCTAGCAGCCGTTGGGGTGAAGCTTTCTTT
TRBJ2-7	.	TRBV7-9	.	CASSLAGGNDEQYF	TGTGCCAGCAGCTTAGCGGGCGGGAATGACGAGCAGTACTTC
TRBJ1-3	.	TRBV19	.	CASSILLDSSGNTIYF	TGTGCCAGTAGTATTTTATTGGACAGCTCTGGAAACACCATATATTTT
TRBJ2-1	TRBD2	TRBV27	many	CASRIIADSGSPYNEQFF	TGTGCCAGCAGAATTATTGCGGATAGCGGGAGTCCTTACAATGAGCAGTTCTTC
TRBJ2-3	TRBD1	TRBV5-6	.	CASSLRQGTDTQYF	TGTGCCAGCAGCTTAAGACAGGGGACAGATACGCAGTATTTT